These T cell receptor beta chains were read from a single sample in a study of neurological immune-mediated disorders. In TCRdb, the 5' RACE reads were re-called with MiXCR into one record per CDR3 protein. In the table there are some 48,000 distinct CDR3 sequences, 20% to 25% of which are singletons. Material: PBMCs. The receptors shown here come from a man aged 55 to 70 with HTLV-1-associated myelopathy (HAM/TSP). Each CDR3 is given with its conserved first and last residue. A D gene is named only where the DNA matches it firmly. Not every row has a clone size; where given, it reads once, few, many or a size class.

cdr3_nt	cdr3_aa	clone_size	d_call	v_call	j_call
TGCAGTGCTAGTGTATTGGGGACTCCCTCTCACTACAATGAGCAGTTCTTC	CSASVLGTPSHYNEQFF	many	-	TRBV20-1	TRBJ2-1
TGCGCCAGCAGCTTGTCCCCCAGGGGAAACACCGGGGAGCTGTTTTTT	CASSLSPRGNTGELFF	many	-	TRBV5-1	TRBJ2-2
TGTGCCAGCTCACCGGGCTCCGTCTCTGGAAACACCATATATTTT	CASSPGSVSGNTIYF	many	-	TRBV18	TRBJ1-3
TGTGCCTGCTACGGGACAGGGATCAACGAGCAGTACTTC	CACYGTGINEQYF	once	TRBD1	TRBV30	TRBJ2-7
TGTGCCAGCAGTGGCGCAACAGGGGACACCGGGGAGCTGTTTTTT	CASSGATGDTGELFF	many	TRBD1	TRBV12-3/TRBV12-4	TRBJ2-2
TGTGCCAGCAGTAAAGGGACTGAAAACTACGAGCAGTACTTC	CASSKGTENYEQYF	many	-	TRBV6-5	TRBJ2-7
TGTGCCAGCAGCCGTCTTCAGGAAAAAGCTTTCTTT	CASSRLQEKAFF	-	-	TRBV7-9	TRBJ1-1
TGTGCCAGCAGTAGGTCCTCCGGGCCGCTACGCTACGAGCAGTACTTC	CASSRSSGPLRYEQYF	many	-	TRBV28	TRBJ2-7
TGCGCCAGCAGCCCAACGACATTTGGATCTACTAGCGGCACAGATACGCAGTATTTT	CASSPTTFGSTSGTDTQYF	many	TRBD2	TRBV5-1	TRBJ2-3
TGTGCCAGCAGTTCTGGTTGGGTTGTCGACACCGGGGAGCTGTTTTTT	CASSSGWVVDTGELFF	-	-	TRBV6-9	TRBJ2-2
TGCGCCAGCAGCTTGCCAGGGTCTCTTTCGAAGAACACTGAAGCTTTCTTT	CASSLPGSLSKNTEAFF	many	-	TRBV5-1	TRBJ1-1
TGTGCCACCAGAGGACAGGGGTCAAGGAGTGAGCAGTTCTTC	CATRGQGSRSEQFF	many	TRBD1	TRBV15	TRBJ2-1
TGTGCCACCCGGACAGAGATCCAAGAGACCCAGTACTTC	CATRTEIQETQYF	many	-	TRBV10-3	TRBJ2-5